This paragraph covers one T cell receptor beta chain sequence. Its antigen is still unknown. Base-call qualities are not available, and no considerably larger clone is one nucleotide away. Explained via the paper, the time point label denotes: baseline before first vaccination. Samples from vaccinated people were obtained from the UK trials COV001 and COV002, which included a single-blind randomized controlled phase 2/3 trial of AZD1222 (ChAdOx1 nCoV-19) in healthy adults. Trial participant PBMC samples were collected at day 0 and day 28 after the second dose for TCRbeta chain sequencing. The germline V gene yields SGDLS for CDR1 and YYNGEE for CDR2. Trimming leaves V shorter by 0 bases and J shorter by 6 bases, with the junction holding 3 bases beyond the gene matches. From the cysteine up to the phenylalanine, the CDR3 has a length of 14 residues. Of all the DNA, just the CDR3 is kept, 42 bases in frame from base 1.

The data stem from a study of T cell responses to AZD1222 COVID-19 vaccine (dated by TCRdb to the early 2020s). For the wider study: AZD1222 recipients whose second dose came at about 4 weeks and those whose second dose came at about 12 weeks were combined into one group, since spike-specific TCR depth and breadth did not differ between the two schedules. TCR sequencing was performed for more than 230 trial participants, of whom around 200 were given two doses of AZD1222 and some 26 were given two doses of MenACWY control vaccine. Trial participants were enrolled into age subgroups of 18-55, 56-69 and 70-plus years, which contained approximately 150, 28 and 58 TCR-sequenced participants, respectively.

What the work shows at the level of the full study, not this receptor alone: Most participants were white British and females outnumbered males, and the authors suggested that clonal diversity may have been underestimated. Spike-specific TCR breadth and depth rose significantly after two AZD1222 doses compared with day 0 and with MenACWY recipients. The vaccine-associated CD4 TCRs covered the entire spike protein, and the dominant responses fell in regions 160-218 and 743-854. The 56-69-year group was small, and its depth increase did not reach significance, likely because of low power. Because no samples from the day 14 peak response were available, repertoires could be characterized only after the peak T cell response. Nearly half of unique spike-specific TCRs reportedly recognized epitopes outside regions mutated in the B.1.351 and B.1.1.7 variants. Only five to seven AZD1222 recipients were SARS-CoV-2 seropositive at baseline, limiting conclusions about previously exposed vaccinees.

The CDR3 regions of human TCRbeta chains were subjected to immunosequencing. On the study's bioinformatics: TCRs in the repertoires were matched against a reference library of SARS-CoV-2-specific TCRs that had been generated with the MIRA antigen-specificity platform. Breadth was defined as the fraction of unique TCRs that were SARS-CoV-2-associated. Depth was defined as the fraction of total T cells that were SARS-CoV-2-associated. Using the MIRA data, each spike-specific TCR was mapped to the spike region that the TCR reacts to and placed in a CD4 or CD8 class. Log10-transformed breadth and depth values were compared by one-way ANOVA with Sidak's multiple comparisons tests. TCRdb limited this immuneACCESS table to in-frame rearrangements with V and J called. A share of clones is missing; checked studies link under half to unresolved V genes, and the rest is unexplained. V and J calls and clone size are given by that table; D and trimming were obtained from the DNA. This sample comprises about 130,000 clones, approximately 93% of them detected only once. More than 2.5% of the sample is in the top ten clones.

This material consisted of peripheral blood, taken on day 0 of AZD1222 vaccination. The TCR comes from an adult in good health. The chain is encoded by TRBV9 joined to TRBJ2-1; TRBD2 aligns with 7 central bases. Here the CDR3 is given as CASSVGGGTNEQFF. The nucleotide sequence reads TGTGCCAGCAGCGTAGGGGGAGGGACCAATGAGCAGTTCTTC.